The T cell receptor beta chain under discussion was sequenced for a study of blood T cell repertoires in COVID-19. Turning to the study itself: PBMCs, B-cell-depleted T cells, or T cells provided the cDNA or gDNA that made up the material.

TCRdb's table, derived via immunoSEQ multiplex PCR, lists solely in-frame clones and lacks some. This table holds 100,000 to 120,000 clones, over 70% found once. Trimming cost V 2 bases and J 0 bases, with 5 bases left between them. This CDR3 comprises 14 residues. The germline CDR1 and CDR2 sequences are KGHDR and SFDVKD. The chain employs TRBV24-1 and TRBJ2-3, with D possibly TRBD1 on 5 matching bases. This clonotype was obtained from a middle-aged man with acute or convalescent COVID-19. The sequenced sample consisted of peripheral blood. The CDR3: CATSDWGSTDTQYF. The CDR3 DNA is TGTGCCACCAGTGATTGGGGCAGCACAGATACGCAGTATTTT.